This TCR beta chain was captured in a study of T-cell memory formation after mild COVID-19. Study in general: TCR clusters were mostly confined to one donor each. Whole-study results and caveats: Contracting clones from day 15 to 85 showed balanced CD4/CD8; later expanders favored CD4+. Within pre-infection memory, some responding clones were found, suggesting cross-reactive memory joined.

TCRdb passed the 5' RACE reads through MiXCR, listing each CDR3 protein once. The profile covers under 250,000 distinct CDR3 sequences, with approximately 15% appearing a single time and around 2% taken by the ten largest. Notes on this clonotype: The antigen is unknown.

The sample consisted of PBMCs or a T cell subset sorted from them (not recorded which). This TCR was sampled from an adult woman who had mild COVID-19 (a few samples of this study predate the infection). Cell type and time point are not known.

CDR3 sequence reads: CASRALGSTEAFF. The DNA for the CDR3 is TGTGCCAGCAGAGCCCTGGGGTCCACTGAAGCTTTCTTT. This chain uses TRBV12-3 or TRBV12-4 with TRBJ1-1; D ambiguous. The CDR3 spans 13 residues. V shed 6 bases and J shed 4 bases, with 12 bases lying between them.